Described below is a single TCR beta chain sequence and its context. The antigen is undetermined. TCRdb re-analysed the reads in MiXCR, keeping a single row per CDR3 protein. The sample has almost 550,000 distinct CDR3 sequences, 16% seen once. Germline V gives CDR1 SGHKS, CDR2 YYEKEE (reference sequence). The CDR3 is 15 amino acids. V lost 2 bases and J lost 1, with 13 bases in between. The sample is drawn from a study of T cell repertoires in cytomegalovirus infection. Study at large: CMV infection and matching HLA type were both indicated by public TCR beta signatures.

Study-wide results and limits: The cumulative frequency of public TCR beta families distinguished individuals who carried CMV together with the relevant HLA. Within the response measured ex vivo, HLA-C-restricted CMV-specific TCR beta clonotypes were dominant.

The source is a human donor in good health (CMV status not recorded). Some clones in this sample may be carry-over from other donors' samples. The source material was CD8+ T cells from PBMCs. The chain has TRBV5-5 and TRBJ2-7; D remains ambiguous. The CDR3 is CASSLAGGESYEQYF. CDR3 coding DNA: TGTGCCAGCAGCTTAGCAGGTGGGGAATCCTACGAGCAGTACTTC.